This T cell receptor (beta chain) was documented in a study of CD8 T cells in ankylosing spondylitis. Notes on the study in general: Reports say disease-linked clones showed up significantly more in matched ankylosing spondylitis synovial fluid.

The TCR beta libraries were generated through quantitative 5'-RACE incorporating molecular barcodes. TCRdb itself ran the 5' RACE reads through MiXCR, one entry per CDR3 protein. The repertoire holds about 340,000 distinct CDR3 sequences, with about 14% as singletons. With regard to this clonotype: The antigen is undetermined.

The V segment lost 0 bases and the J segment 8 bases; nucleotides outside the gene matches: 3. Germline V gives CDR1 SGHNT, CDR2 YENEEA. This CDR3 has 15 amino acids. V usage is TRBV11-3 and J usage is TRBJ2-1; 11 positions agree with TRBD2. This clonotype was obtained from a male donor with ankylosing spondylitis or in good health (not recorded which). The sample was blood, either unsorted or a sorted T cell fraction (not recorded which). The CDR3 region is CASSLEASGGHEQFF. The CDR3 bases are TGTGCCAGCAGCTTAGAGGCTAGCGGGGGGCATGAGCAGTTCTTC.